This entry lists 14 T cell receptor beta chains sequenced from one sample in a study of blood T cell repertoires in COVID-19. Clones were sequenced by immunoSEQ multiplex PCR, and TCRdb holds only the in-frame ones, with some missing. The table records over 250,000 clones, more than 75% of them present only once. The sequencing sample was made of peripheral blood. Every receptor here comes from a woman aged 40 to 50 who had recovered from COVID-19.

CDR3 in DNA: TGTGCCAGCTCACCGCCAGGGGGCACCGGGGAGCTGTTTTTT. Translated, it gives CASSPPGGTGELFF. The rearrangement uses TRBV18 and TRBJ2-2; TRBD1 matches at 7 bases. The CDR3 length is 14 residues. Per germline, CDR1 KGHSH and CDR2 LQKENI. Trimming cost V 3 bases and J 4 bases; bases outside gene matches: 2.

The chain links TRBV11-3 to TRBJ2-7; 10 nucleotides agree with TRBD1. The germline gives CDR1 SGHNT, CDR2 YENEEA. The CDR3 covers 15 residues. With V trimmed by 5 bases and J by 0 bases, 4 bases remained unmatched. The chain's CDR3 is CASSPGQGSSYEQYF. CDR3 in DNA: TGTGCCAGCAGCCCGGGACAGGGGAGCTCCTACGAGCAGTACTTC.

The CDR3 coding sequence is TGTGCCAGCAGGCCCCCCGGCGGTCGGAATCAGCCCCAGCATTTT. Protein: CASRPPGGRNQPQHF. The chain combines TRBV6-6 with TRBJ1-5, with D unclear. Germline CDR1 reads MNHNY; CDR2 reads SVGAGI (reference sequence). This CDR3 contains 15 residues. V lost 6 bases, J lost 4 bases, and 16 bases lay in between.

The chain recombines TRBV5-4 with TRBJ2-2; no clear D. The CDR3 covers 15 residues. Per the germline V gene, CDR1 is SGHNT and CDR2 is YYREEE (reference sequence). The V end was cut by 0 bases, the J end by 7 bases, with 13 bases between. The CDR3 here is CASSLESTSGGELFF. In nucleotides, the CDR3 is TGTGCCAGCAGCTTGGAATCTACCTCGGGCGGGGAGCTGTTTTTT.

The V gene is TRBV12-3 or TRBV12-4, the J gene TRBJ2-2; weak D call: TRBD1 (5 bases). The CDR3 totals 13 residues. The V gene lost 5 bases and the J gene lost 7 bases, with 11 bases spanning the gap. CDR3 bases: TGTGCCAGCAGTGTCCGGACAAGCGGGGAGCTGTTTTTT. Protein product: CASSVRTSGELFF.

V and J are TRBV11-2 and TRBJ1-5; D is perhaps TRBD1 (5 bases). Trimming took off 3 bases at V and 7 bases at J, with 19 bases between the two ends. This CDR3 is built from 16 residues. Germline V gene lookup returns CDR1 SGHAT and CDR2 FQNNGV. The CDR3 sequence: CASSFGGGRGHQPQHF. Here the CDR3 DNA reads TGTGCCAGCAGCTTCGGGGGGGGGAGGGGTCACCAGCCCCAGCATTTT. The full variable domain, rest sourced from reference TRBV11-2 and TRBJ1-5, is EAGVAQSPRYKIIEKRQSVAFWCNPISGHATLYWYQQILGQGPKLLIQFQNNGVVDDSQLPKDRFSAERLKGVDSTLKIQPAKLEDSAVYLCASSFGGGRGHQPQHFGDGTRLSIL.

The chain carries TRBV11-2 and TRBJ1-4; D remains ambiguous. Trimming pared 1 base from V and 0 bases from J, leaving 6 bases between. This CDR3 region has 15 residues. The germline gives CDR1 SGHAT, CDR2 FQNNGV. Here the CDR3 reads CASSLAPATNEKLFF. The CDR3 coding sequence is TGTGCCAGCAGCTTAGCCCCAGCAACTAATGAAAAACTGTTTTTT.

The CDR3 sequence: CASSQGGRRGGNQPQHF. CDR3 sequence (DNA): TGTGCCAGCAGCCAAGGGGGCCGCAGGGGAGGCAATCAGCCCCAGCATTTT. V usage is TRBV3-1 (or the pseudogene TRBV3-2) and J usage is TRBJ1-5; tentatively, D is TRBD1 (6 bases). The V and J ends lost 1 base and 2 bases respectively, with 15 bases between them. Per the germline V gene, CDR1 is LGHDT and CDR2 is YNNKEL (reference sequence). The CDR3 has 17 residues.

The sample holds one count of this clone. Other DNA variants within this sample encode the same CDR3. The V call is TRBV5-4, the J call TRBJ1-3, with D unclear. The CDR3 loop spans 14 amino acids. V shed 4 bases and J shed 0 bases, with 8 bases lying between them. The germline V gene encodes CDR1 SGHNT and CDR2 YYREEE (reference sequence). As DNA, the CDR3 is TGTGCCAGCAGCCCGACGGGCTCTGGAAACACCATATATTTT. Residues: CASSPTGSGNTIYF.

This rearrangement joins TRBV27 to TRBJ2-1, with TRBD2 identical over 7 bases. The CDR3 extends over 15 amino acids. Looked up from germline, CDR1 is MNHEY and CDR2 is SMNVEV (reference sequence). Trimming at V came to 5 bases and at J to 9 bases, leaving 13 bases not matched to a gene. In DNA, the CDR3 is TGTGCCAGCAGTCCCCTGACTAGCCGTGTGCCTGAGCAGTTCTTC. Its protein is CASSPLTSRVPEQFF.

The J gene is TRBJ1-1, the V gene TRBV6-6; 8 bases align to TRBD1. V trimming: 2 bases; J trimming: 4 bases; junction bases outside the gene matches: 6. The CDR3 has 15 residues. Germline loops: CDR1 MNHNY, CDR2 SVGAGI (reference sequence). CDR3 amino acids: CASSYPDRGPTEAFF. Written as DNA, the CDR3 is TGTGCCAGCAGTTACCCAGACAGGGGCCCCACTGAAGCTTTCTTT.

This sequence joins TRBV30 and TRBJ1-1; D is uncertain. The germline V gene has CDR1 GTSNPN and CDR2 SVGIG (reference sequence). Trimming left V 3 bases short and J 6 bases short, with 17 bases between. The CDR3 spans 14 residues. The CDR3 sequence is CAWRGIGREAEAFF. The CDR3 coding sequence is TGTGCCTGGAGGGGGATCGGGAGGGAGGCTGAAGCTTTCTTT.

This clone has a single count. The chain has TRBV27 and TRBJ1-1; 8 bases line up with TRBD1. The V gene end was trimmed by 4 bases and the J gene end by 1 base; junction bases not matched to a gene: 8. CDR1 MNHEY and CDR2 SMNVEV come from the germline V gene (reference sequence). There are 16 residues in the CDR3. The CDR3 DNA reads TGTGCCAGCAGTTGGGGCAGGGGGCCCCAGAACACTGAAGCTTTCTTT. Translating it yields CASSWGRGPQNTEAFF.

The J gene is TRBJ1-2, the V gene TRBV30; TRBD1 matches at 10 bases. CDR1 and CDR2 from the germline V gene are GTSNPN and SVGIG (reference sequence). The CDR3 consists of 14 residues. V lost 2 bases to trimming and J lost 7 bases; unmatched junction nucleotides: 7. The CDR3 sequence: CAWSPTGGFLGYTF. The CDR3 region has the DNA TGTGCCTGGAGTCCGACAGGGGGCTTCCTTGGCTACACCTTC.